This T cell receptor beta chain is from a study of T cell changes during pregnancy in multiple sclerosis. In germline, CDR1 is SGDLS, CDR2 YYNGEE. The CDR3 loop spans 15 amino acids. Trimming removed 3 bases from V and 3 bases from J; junction bases left unmatched: 6. Generated by immunoSEQ multiplex PCR, the TCRdb table keeps only in-frame clones and is missing some. The sample includes some 60,000 clones, 93% of them seen just once. The TCR sequence derives from a female donor with multiple sclerosis, enrolled in a pregnancy study. Sequenced here: peripheral blood, sampled after pregnancy. This rearrangement joins TRBV9 to TRBJ2-3; TRBD2 agrees at 8 bases. The CDR3 here is CASSAAGVPTDTQYF. The CDR3 DNA follows: TGTGCCAGCAGCGCAGCGGGAGTACCTACAGATACGCAGTATTTT.